The 23 T cell receptor beta chains listed next were all sequenced from one sample in a study of cytomegalovirus exposure and HLA in healthy donors. The PCR contained 60 Vbeta and 13 Jbeta primers. Profiling relied on immunoSEQ multiplex PCR, and the TCRdb table lists in-frame clones only, not all of them. The sample lists tens of thousands of clones, around 81% occurring once. The sample was PBMCs. The source is a male donor in good health and CMV-seropositive.

The chain couples TRBV5-1 to TRBJ2-3; 7 positions agree with TRBD1. CDR3 length: 15 residues. Per germline, CDR1 SGHRS and CDR2 YFSETQ. V lost 4 bases and J lost 1; bases outside the gene matches: 6. CDR3 sequence reads: CASSATGIGTDTQYF. The CDR3 nucleotides read TGCGCCAGCAGCGCGACAGGGATCGGCACAGATACGCAGTATTTT.

The rearrangement links TRBV2 to TRBJ2-3, with 9 bases fitting TRBD2. V shed 7 bases and J 5 bases; nucleotides not matched to a gene: 13. This CDR3 has 16 residues. Germline V lookup: CDR1 SNHLY, CDR2 FYNNEI. The DNA of the CDR3 is TGTGCCAGCACTCGGGCTTGGGTAGCGGGAGAAGATACGCAGTATTTT. It codes for CASTRAWVAGEDTQYF.

V gene TRBV2 combines with J gene TRBJ1-1, with 9 bases fitting TRBD1. V was pared by 10 bases and J by 11 bases, with 11 bases of the junction left unmatched. The CDR3 is 12 amino acids. Germline loops: CDR1 SNHLY, CDR2 FYNNEI. CDR3 in DNA: TGTGCCACCGGGGGGGACAGGGAGATGGCTTTCTTT. Its translation is CATGGDREMAFF.

Many counts were recorded for this clone. The chain couples TRBV19 to TRBJ1-1; D remains unclear. CDR3 size: 14 residues. V was trimmed by 1 base and J by 5 bases, leaving 11 bases between them. Germline CDR1 and CDR2: LNHDA and SQIVND (reference sequence). This CDR3 reads CASSIGHGGTEAFF. CDR3 nucleotide sequence: TGTGCCAGTAGTATAGGGCACGGAGGGACTGAAGCTTTCTTT.

The chain couples TRBV6-1 to TRBJ2-7; 12 bases match TRBD1. The CDR3 runs to 15 residues. The germline gives CDR1 MNHNS, CDR2 SASEGT. J was trimmed by 5 bases and V by 3 bases; bases with no gene match: 5. The CDR3 loop reads CASSEGTGGVNEQYF. For the CDR3, the DNA is TGTGCCAGCAGTGAGGGGACAGGGGGCGTGAACGAGCAGTACTTC.

V gene TRBV4-3 combines with J gene TRBJ1-6; no reliable D call. CDR3 size: 12 residues. Per germline, CDR1 LGHNA and CDR2 YSLEER. Trimming took off 0 bases at V and 13 bases at J, with 7 bases between the two ends. The DNA for the CDR3 is TGCGCCAGCAGCCAAGAAGGGAGGCCCCTCCACTTT. This codes for CASSQEGRPLHF.

The chain is built from TRBV28 and TRBJ1-2; D is ambiguous. The ends were cut back, 2 bases at V and 1 base at J, with 14 bases in the middle. The CDR3 is made up of 16 amino acids. Germline V lookup: CDR1 MDHEN, CDR2 SYDVKM. The CDR3 nucleotides read TGTGCCAGCAGTTTAACCCGCCCGGGGAATAACTATGGCTACACCTTC. It encodes CASSLTRPGNNYGYTF.

This clone occurred once. The V call is TRBV28, the J call TRBJ1-1; D uncertain. CDR3 length: 12 amino acids. Trimming pared 6 bases from V and 11 bases from J, leaving 16 bases between. From germline, CDR1 is MDHEN and CDR2 SYDVKM. The CDR3 DNA follows: TGTGCCAGCAGACTCCCGACTGTGGAGGCTTTCTTT. Translating it yields CASRLPTVEAFF.

The CDR3 is CASSLLAGGEGANVLTF. Here the CDR3 DNA reads TGTGCCAGCAGTTTATTGGCCGGGGGGGAAGGGGCCAACGTCCTGACTTTC. The genes are TRBV27 and TRBJ2-6, with 8 bases lining up with TRBD2. This CDR3 contains 17 residues. Germline V gene sequence: CDR1 MNHEY, CDR2 SMNVEV (reference sequence). Germline trimming cut 1 base from V and 4 bases from J; bases unmatched to any gene: 6. The variable domain in full, with the rest retrieved from reference TRBV27 and TRBJ2-6, is EAQVTQNPRYLITVTGKKLTVTCSQNMNHEYMSWYRQDPGLGLRQIYYSMNVEVTDKGDVPEGYKVSRKEKRNFPLILESPSPNQTSLYFCASSLLAGGEGANVLTFGAGSRLTVL.

V and J are TRBV7-2 and TRBJ1-5; 7 nucleotides agree with TRBD1. Losses at the gene ends were 5 bases for V and 1 base for J; bases not matched to a gene: 8. From germline, CDR1 is SGHTA and CDR2 FQGNSA. This CDR3 has 16 residues. As DNA, the CDR3 is TGTGCCAGCAGCCCGCGACAGGGTAGGAGCAATCAGCCCCAGCATTTT. Amino acid sequence: CASSPRQGRSNQPQHF. The whole variable domain, remainder taken from reference TRBV7-2 and TRBJ1-5, is GAGVSQSPSNKVTEKGKDVELRCDPISGHTALYWYRQSLGQGLEFLIYFQGNSAPDKSGLPSDRFSAERTGGSVSTLTIQRTQQEDSAVYLCASSPRQGRSNQPQHFGDGTRLSIL.

In its sample, this clone was seen once. The chain has TRBV10-3 and TRBJ2-7; D is possibly TRBD2 (5 bases). The V and J ends lost 0 bases and 1 base respectively, with 7 bases between them. CDR1 and CDR2 from the germline V gene are ENHRY and SYGVKD. The CDR3 spans 14 residues. The CDR3 loop reads CAISESLASYEQYF. CDR3 bases: TGTGCCATCAGTGAGTCGCTAGCTTCCTACGAGCAGTACTTC.

The genes are TRBV18 and TRBJ2-5; 9 nucleotides align to TRBD2. After removal of 5 bases from V and 1 base from J, the junction contained 5 bases not matched to a gene. The CDR3 runs 15 residues. Germline lookup yields CDR1 KGHSH and CDR2 LQKENI. CDR3 coding DNA: TGTGCCAGCTCAAAGAATAGCGGGAGCCAAGAGACCCAGTACTTC. Its translation: CASSKNSGSQETQYF.

The chain is built from TRBV21-1 and TRBJ2-6; the table's D call TRBD1 went unverified against the DNA. TRBV21-1 is a pseudogene. The CDR3 is made up of 17 amino acids. CDR3 protein: CASLGTGILSGANVLTF. The DNA of the CDR3 is TGTGCCAGCCTTGGGACAGGGATTCTCTCTGGGGCCAACGTCCTGACTTTC.

This clone was detected only once. The chain couples TRBV28 to TRBJ2-5, with 7 positions matching TRBD1. CDR1 is MDHEN, CDR2 SYDVKM, per germline. This CDR3 region has 16 residues. The ends lost 7 bases at V and 0 bases at J; junction bases unmatched: 11. This chain's CDR3 is CASMPHGTADQETQYF. Written as DNA, the CDR3 is TGTGCCAGCATGCCCCACGGGACAGCGGACCAAGAGACCCAGTACTTC.

J is TRBJ1-1 and V is TRBV10-3, with 8 bases matching TRBD1. Germline V lookup: CDR1 ENHRY, CDR2 SYGVKD. V shed 2 bases and J 6 bases; nucleotides not matched to a gene: 2. The CDR3 extends over 13 amino acids. CDR3 DNA: TGTGCCATCAGTGAGCGGACAGGGTCTGAAGCTTTCTTT. Protein product: CAISERTGSEAFF.

To note about this clone: At the DNA level, this CDR3 is encoded by other sequences in the same sample as well. The chain joins TRBV2 to TRBJ2-3; possibly TRBD2 for D (7 bases). Germline CDR1 and CDR2: SNHLY and FYNNEI. V was trimmed by 0 bases and J by 6 bases, leaving 13 bases between them. CDR3 length: 15 amino acids. CDR3 DNA: TGTGCCAGCAGTGAAGCGGGGGGGCCTGCGGATACGCAGTATTTT. It encodes CASSEAGGPADTQYF.

This clone appeared a few times. This chain connects TRBV5-6 to TRBJ1-2, with D uncertain. There are 14 residues in the CDR3. The V end was cut by 10 bases, the J end by 3 bases, with 19 bases between. Germline assignment: CDR1 SGHDT and CDR2 YYEEEE. CDR3 sequence: CAVGRVEEYYGYTF. The CDR3 bases are TGTGCCGTTGGCCGGGTTGAAGAATACTATGGCTACACCTTC.

This chain joins TRBV5-1 and TRBJ1-2; perhaps TRBD1 as D (5 bases). Between the trimmed V and J ends, which lost 4 bases and 1 base, there was a span of 26 bases. The germline gives CDR1 SGHRS, CDR2 YFSETQ. This CDR3 is 19 amino acids long. Here the CDR3 DNA reads TGCGCCAGCAGCCGGGGAGGCAGTGCCAGAGGGACGGATAACTATGGCTACACCTTC. It encodes CASSRGGSARGTDNYGYTF.

The V call is TRBV4-1, the J call TRBJ2-6, with D perhaps TRBD1 (6 bases). The V gene's germline CDR1 is MGHRA and CDR2 YSYEKL. V was pared by 0 bases and J by 0 bases, with 12 bases between. The CDR3 consists of 18 residues. Here the CDR3 reads CASSQDPGHISGANVLTF. Written as DNA, the CDR3 is TGCGCCAGCAGCCAAGACCCGGGACACATCTCTGGGGCCAACGTCCTGACTTTC.

CDR3 in amino acids: CASSLVVHTLINYEQYF. As DNA, the CDR3 is TGCGCCAGCAGCTTGGTTGTCCACACCCTAATAAACTACGAGCAGTACTTC. The chain joins TRBV5-1 to TRBJ2-5; D uncertain. The J call is in doubt because the DNA end fits TRBJ2-7 better. From germline, CDR1 is SGHRS and CDR2 YFSETQ. The length of the CDR3 is 17 residues.

This clone appeared a few times. CDR3 region: CASTDRARGTEAFF. CDR3 bases: TGTGCCAGCACCGACAGGGCAAGGGGCACTGAAGCTTTCTTT. This sequence joins TRBV2 and TRBJ1-1; 7 positions agree with TRBD1. This CDR3 contains 14 residues. The germline CDR1 and CDR2 sequences are SNHLY and FYNNEI. V was clipped by 7 bases and J by 4 bases; unmatched bases: 9.

The genes are TRBV5-1 and TRBJ2-5; 9 bases are a match to TRBD1. The CDR3 consists of 14 residues. Germline CDR1 is SGHRS and CDR2 is YFSETQ. Losses at the gene ends were 2 bases for V and 4 bases for J; bases not matched to a gene: 3. CDR3 DNA: TGCGCCAGCAGCTTCGGGACAGGGCCAGAGACCCAGTACTTC. Protein sequence: CASSFGTGPETQYF. Based on the CDR3 plus reference TRBV5-1 and TRBJ2-5, the full variable domain is KAGVTQTPRYLIKTRGQQVTLSCSPISGHRSVSWYQQTPGQGLQFLFEYFSETQRNKGNFPGRFSGRQFSNSRSEMNVSTLELGDSALYLCASSFGTGPETQYFGPGTRLLVL.

The chain recombines TRBV5-1 with TRBJ2-3, with 7 bases that match TRBD1. Germline V gene sequence: CDR1 SGHRS, CDR2 YFSETQ. The CDR3 covers 16 residues. The V segment lost 3 bases and the J segment 0 bases; nucleotides outside the gene matches: 7. CDR3 sequence reads: CASSSNTQGSTDTQYF. For the CDR3, the DNA is TGCGCCAGCAGCTCGAACACACAGGGGAGCACAGATACGCAGTATTTT. Together with reference TRBV5-1 and TRBJ2-3, the CDR3 gives the full variable domain: KAGVTQTPRYLIKTRGQQVTLSCSPISGHRSVSWYQQTPGQGLQFLFEYFSETQRNKGNFPGRFSGRQFSNSRSEMNVSTLELGDSALYLCASSSNTQGSTDTQYFGPGTRLTVL.